This entry lists 10 T cell receptor beta chains sequenced from one sample in a study of OX40 agonist ivuxolimab in advanced cancers. Generated by immunoSEQ multiplex PCR, the TCRdb table keeps only in-frame clones and is missing some. The profile covers about 32,000 clones, with less than 90% appearing a single time and under 25% taken by the ten largest. The sample in question was CD4+ or CD8+ T cells sorted from blood, obtained in a trial of the OX40 agonist ivuxolimab. Receptor source: an adult with an advanced solid tumor such as melanoma, head and neck, liver or kidney cancer.

V is TRBV11-2 and J is TRBJ2-3; TRBD2 agrees at 9 bases. With V trimmed by 5 bases and J by 5 bases, 11 bases remained unmatched. The germline V gene has CDR1 SGHAT and CDR2 FQNNGV. The CDR3 length is 16 residues. The DNA of the CDR3 is TGTGCCAGCAGCCGAAGTAGCGGGGGAGGTGGAGATACGCAGTATTTT. As protein: CASSRSSGGGGDTQYF.

This clone was detected only a few times. V is TRBV4-3 and J is TRBJ2-7; D call uncertain. Germline CDR1 and CDR2: LGHNA and YSLEER. V gave up 0 bases and J gave up 7 bases, with 10 bases separating them. The CDR3 covers 13 residues. The CDR3 protein is CASSQDWLWEQYF. CDR3 sequence (DNA): TGCGCCAGCAGCCAAGATTGGCTTTGGGAGCAGTACTTC.

This clone was observed a few times. The chain joins TRBV6-6 to TRBJ1-6; possibly TRBD1 for D (5 bases). The CDR3 has 15 residues. The V gene lost 0 bases and the J gene lost 9 bases, with 12 bases spanning the gap. CDR1 is MNHNY and CDR2 is SVGAGI in the germline V gene (reference sequence). The DNA for the CDR3 is TGTGCCAGCAGTTACTCGTCTGGGGGAGGTTCACCCCTCCACTTT. Translated: CASSYSSGGGSPLHF.

This clone was detected only a few times. One end of the junction varies from germline; a read error may be responsible. The V call is TRBV18, the J call TRBJ1-5; D perhaps matches TRBD1 (5 bases). This CDR3 comprises 13 residues. CDR1 and CDR2 from the germline V gene are KGHSH and LQKENI. The CDR3 reads CASSPQGNQPQHF. CDR3 DNA sequence: TGTGCCAGCTCGCCACAGGGCAATCAGCCCCAGCATTTT.

The chain has TRBV14 and TRBJ2-1; D is possibly TRBD1 or TRBD2 (5 bases each). This CDR3 comprises 15 residues. Trimming cost V 4 bases and J 0 bases, with 10 bases left between them. The V gene's germline CDR1 is SGHDN and CDR2 FVKESK. Written as DNA, the CDR3 is TGTGCCAGCAGCCCGGGGACGTACTCCTACAATGAGCAGTTCTTC. Protein: CASSPGTYSYNEQFF.

The chain links TRBV19 to TRBJ1-2; D unclear. Germline V gene sequence: CDR1 LNHDA, CDR2 SQIVND (reference sequence). There are 17 residues in the CDR3. Trimming removed 9 bases at V and 0 bases at J, with 23 bases between. CDR3 coding DNA: TGTGCCAGCCCACTTGGTCCGACGATAAATACTAACTATGGCTACACCTTC. Protein: CASPLGPTINTNYGYTF.

This chain uses TRBV30 with TRBJ2-7; perhaps D is TRBD1 or TRBD2 (6 bases each). CDR1 and CDR2 (germline): GTSNPN, SVGIG (reference sequence). The CDR3 has 15 residues. V gave up 0 bases and J gave up 5 bases, with 17 bases separating them. The CDR3 DNA follows: TGTGCCTGGAGTGTACCGAGACAGGAGGGTCACGAGCAGTACTTC. It translates to CAWSVPRQEGHEQYF.

This clone was seen a few times. The rearrangement links TRBV10-2 to TRBJ1-1, with D unresolved. The V and J ends lost 4 bases and 4 bases respectively, with 7 bases between them. The germline CDR1 and CDR2 sequences are WSHSY and SAAADI. There are 12 residues in the CDR3. This chain's CDR3 is CASSVFVTEAFF. The CDR3 nucleotides are TGCGCCAGCAGTGTATTCGTCACTGAAGCTTTCTTT.

In this sample, this clone turned up once. This chain connects TRBV6-5 to TRBJ2-3, with D possibly TRBD2 on 6 matching bases. This CDR3 region has 12 residues. Germline V gene lookup returns CDR1 MNHEY and CDR2 SVGAGI. The V and J ends lost 2 bases and 12 bases respectively, with 12 bases between them. The CDR3 region has the DNA TGTGCCAGCAGTTACGGGGGGACTCCCCAGTATTTT. Translation: CASSYGGTPQYF.

This clone appeared once. The chain joins TRBV11-1 to TRBJ2-7; D not resolved. This CDR3 spans 13 amino acids. The V gene's germline CDR1 is SGHAT and CDR2 FQDESV (reference sequence). V lost 6 bases to trimming and J lost 2 bases, with 11 bases between them. CDR3 nucleotides: TGTGCCAGCAGTCACGGGTCGACCTACGAGCAGTACTTC. It yields the protein CASSHGSTYEQYF.